The source of this T cell receptor beta chain is a study of T cell changes during pregnancy in multiple sclerosis (dated by TCRdb to the late 2010s). Turning to the overall study: In women with multiple sclerosis, the researchers looked at how the T cell repertoire shifted as pregnancy progressed.

This clone was seen just once. Which antigen it targets is not known. No much larger clone is present one base from it, and per-base qualities are unavailable. The germline V gene (reference sequence) gives CDR1 as LNHNV and CDR2 as YYDKDF. The V end loses 0 bases and the J end loses 2 bases, and a stretch of 5 bases separates them. Reading from cysteine to phenylalanine, the CDR3 counts 13 amino acids. Only the CDR3 region is kept as DNA, spanning 39 bases read in frame from base 1. The library came from the immunoSEQ multiplex PCR assay. In TCRdb, the immuneACCESS table is reduced to in-frame sequences with V and J assigned. These tables do not hold every clone; where another copy was compared, an unresolved V gene accounts for under half, and the others remain unexplained. For this sample the table gives tens of thousands of clones, of which 93% were detected only once. Approximately 2% of the sample is in the top ten clones.

Sequencing was performed on peripheral blood, taken after pregnancy. The chain joins TRBV15 to TRBJ2-7; the D gene is not confidently resolved. This receptor was obtained from a female donor with multiple sclerosis, enrolled in a pregnancy study. The DNA sequence is given as TGTGCCACCAGCAGAGAACTTACCTACGAGCAGTACTTC. It translates to CATSRELTYEQYF.